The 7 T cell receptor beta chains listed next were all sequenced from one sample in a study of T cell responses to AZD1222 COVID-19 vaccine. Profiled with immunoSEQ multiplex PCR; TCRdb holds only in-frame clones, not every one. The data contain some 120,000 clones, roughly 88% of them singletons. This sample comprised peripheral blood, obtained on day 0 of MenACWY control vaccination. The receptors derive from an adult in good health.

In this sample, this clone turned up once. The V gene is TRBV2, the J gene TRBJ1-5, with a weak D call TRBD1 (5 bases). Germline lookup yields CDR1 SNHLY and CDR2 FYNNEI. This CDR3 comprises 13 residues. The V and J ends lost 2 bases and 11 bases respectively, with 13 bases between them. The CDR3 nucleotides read TGTGCCAGCAGTGAATCACAGGTCGCAGCCCAGCATTTT. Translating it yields CASSESQVAAQHF.

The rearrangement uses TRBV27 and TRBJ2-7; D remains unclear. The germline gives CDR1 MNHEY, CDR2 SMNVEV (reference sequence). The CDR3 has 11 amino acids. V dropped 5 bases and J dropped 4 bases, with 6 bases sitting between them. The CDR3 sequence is CASSQLYEQYF. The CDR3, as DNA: TGTGCCAGCAGTCAATTATACGAGCAGTACTTC.

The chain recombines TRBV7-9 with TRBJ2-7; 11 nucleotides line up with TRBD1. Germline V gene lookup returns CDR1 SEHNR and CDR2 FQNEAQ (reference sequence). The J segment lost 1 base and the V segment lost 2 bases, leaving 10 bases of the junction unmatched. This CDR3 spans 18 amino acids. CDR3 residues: CASSLTRTGGHQSYEQYF. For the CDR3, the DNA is TGTGCCAGCAGCTTAACCAGGACAGGGGGCCATCAATCCTACGAGCAGTACTTC.

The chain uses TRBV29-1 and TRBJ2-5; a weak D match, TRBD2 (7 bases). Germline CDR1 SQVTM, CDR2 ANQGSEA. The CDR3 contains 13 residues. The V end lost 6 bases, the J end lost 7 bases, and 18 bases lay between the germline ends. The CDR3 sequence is CSVRSEGGGTQYF. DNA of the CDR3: TGCAGCGTACGATCGGAGGGAGGGGGGACCCAGTACTTC.

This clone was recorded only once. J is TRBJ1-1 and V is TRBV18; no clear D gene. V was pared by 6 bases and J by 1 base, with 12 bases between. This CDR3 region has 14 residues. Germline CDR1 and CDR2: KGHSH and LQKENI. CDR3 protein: CASSLRDSNTEAFF. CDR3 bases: TGTGCCAGCTCCCTTCGTGACTCGAACACTGAAGCTTTCTTT.

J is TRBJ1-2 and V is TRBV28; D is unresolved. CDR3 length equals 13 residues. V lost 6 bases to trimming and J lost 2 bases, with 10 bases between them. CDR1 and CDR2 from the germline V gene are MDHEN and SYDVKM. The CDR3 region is CASSIGSNYGYTF. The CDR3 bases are TGTGCCAGCAGCATAGGGTCCAACTATGGCTACACCTTC.

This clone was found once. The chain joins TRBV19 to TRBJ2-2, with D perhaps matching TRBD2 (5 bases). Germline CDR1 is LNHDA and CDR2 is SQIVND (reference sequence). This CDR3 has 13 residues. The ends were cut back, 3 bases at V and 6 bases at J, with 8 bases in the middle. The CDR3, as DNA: TGTGCCAGTAGTATTGAGGAGGCCGGGGAGCTGTTTTTT. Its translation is CASSIEEAGELFF.